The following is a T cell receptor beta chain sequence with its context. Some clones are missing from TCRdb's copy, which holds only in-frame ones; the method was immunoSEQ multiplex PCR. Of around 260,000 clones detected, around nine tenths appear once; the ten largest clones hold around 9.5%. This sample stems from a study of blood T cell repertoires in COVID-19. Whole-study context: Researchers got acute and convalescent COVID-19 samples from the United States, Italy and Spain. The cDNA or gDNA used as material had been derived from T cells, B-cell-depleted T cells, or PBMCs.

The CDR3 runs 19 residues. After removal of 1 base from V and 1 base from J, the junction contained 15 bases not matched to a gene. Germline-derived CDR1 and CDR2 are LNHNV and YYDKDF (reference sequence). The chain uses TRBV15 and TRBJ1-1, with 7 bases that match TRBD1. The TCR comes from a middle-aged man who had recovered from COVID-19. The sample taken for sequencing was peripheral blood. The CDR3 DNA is TGTGCCACCAGCAGAGGACTACATTCGAGCAGGGGGTCGAACACTGAAGCTTTCTTT. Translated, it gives CATSRGLHSSRGSNTEAFF. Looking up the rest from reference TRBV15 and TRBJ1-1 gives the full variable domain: DAMVIQNPRYQVTQFGKPVTLSCSQTLNHNVMYWYQQKSSQAPKLLFHYYDKDFNNEADTPDNFQSRRPNTSFCFLDIRSPGLGDTAMYLCATSRGLHSSRGSNTEAFFGQGTRLTVV.